Only a few counts were recorded for the clone carrying this TCR beta chain. This CDR3 has 16 residues. Germline loops: CDR1 MNHEY, CDR2 SMNVEV (reference sequence). Unmatched junction bases numbered 11, after V lost 5 bases and J lost 6 bases. The sample belongs to a study of blood T cell repertoires in COVID-19. TCRdb's copy holds only in-frame clones and misses some; the assay was immunoSEQ multiplex PCR. The data show some 350,000 clones, with roughly 89% seen just once and 6.5% held by the top ten. The chain recombines TRBV27 with TRBJ2-2, with 8 bases identical to TRBD1. The sequence came from a man between 18 and 29 years old with active or convalescent COVID-19. The specimen sequenced was peripheral blood. Here the CDR3 DNA reads TGTGCCAGCAGTCCATCGAGGACAGGGATACCCGGGGAGCTGTTTTTT. Its protein product is CASSPSRTGIPGELFF.